Each of the 18 T cell receptor beta chains below was sequenced from the same sample in a study of blood T cell repertoires in COVID-19. This table comes from immunoSEQ multiplex PCR, and its TCRdb copy is limited to in-frame clones, with some not included. The sample holds 120,000 to 150,000 clones; approximately 90% are singletons and the top ten take over 8.5%. Sequences were obtained from peripheral blood. These receptors were taken from a woman in her 50s with active or convalescent COVID-19.

The chain employs TRBV7-9 and TRBJ2-1; D is ambiguous. The germline V and J ends were trimmed by 3 bases and 0 bases, with 9 bases remaining between them. CDR3 length equals 15 residues. Germline CDR1 is SEHNR and CDR2 is FQNEAQ (reference sequence). The CDR3 DNA is TGTGCCAGCAGCTTTGGTGGGCGCTCCTACAATGAGCAGTTCTTC. Its protein is CASSFGGRSYNEQFF.

The V and J genes are TRBV27 and TRBJ2-7; D is perhaps TRBD2 (5 bases). CDR3 length: 14 amino acids. The V and J ends lost 3 bases and 0 bases respectively, with 9 bases between them. Germline V gives CDR1 MNHEY, CDR2 SMNVEV (reference sequence). CDR3 bases: TGTGCCAGCAGTTTGGGGAGTAGCTCCTACGAGCAGTACTTC. This gives the protein CASSLGSSSYEQYF.

V is TRBV19 and J is TRBJ1-6, with D possibly TRBD1 on 5 matching bases. The CDR3 covers 14 residues. Trimming cost V 3 bases and J 8 bases, with 11 bases left between them. Germline V gene sequence: CDR1 LNHDA, CDR2 SQIVND (reference sequence). The chain's CDR3 is CASSMIQADSPLHF. CDR3 bases: TGTGCCAGTAGTATGATACAGGCAGATTCACCCCTCCACTTT.

This chain joins TRBV29-1 and TRBJ2-3; D perhaps matches TRBD1 (5 bases). From germline, CDR1 is SQVTM and CDR2 ANQGSEA. V was trimmed by 4 bases and J by 0 bases, leaving 20 bases between them. This CDR3 is 17 amino acids long. CDR3 amino acids: CSVALRGGGPSTDTQYF. The CDR3 nucleotides read TGCAGCGTTGCTTTAAGGGGCGGCGGACCTAGCACAGATACGCAGTATTTT.

The gene calls are TRBV11-3 and TRBJ2-2, with 9 nucleotides matching TRBD2. CDR3 length: 11 amino acids. V was clipped by 5 bases and J by 14 bases; unmatched bases: 3. From germline, CDR1 is SGHNT and CDR2 YENEEA. CDR3 DNA sequence: TGTGCCAGCAGCGGCGGGACTAGCCTGTTTTTT. It is translated as CASSGGTSLFF.

The genes are TRBV11-1 and TRBJ2-3; 7 bases match TRBD2. V lost 3 bases to trimming and J lost 0 bases; unmatched junction nucleotides: 6. The CDR3 is 16 residues long. Germline V CDR1 and CDR2: SGHAT, FQDESV (reference sequence). The CDR3: CASSLSWEGSTDTQYF. CDR3 bases: TGTGCCAGCAGCTTGTCTTGGGAGGGGAGCACAGATACGCAGTATTTT.

The V and J genes are TRBV6-6 and TRBJ2-1, with 10 bases that match TRBD2. CDR3 size: 15 residues. Germline CDR1 and CDR2: MNHNY and SVGAGI (reference sequence). The CDR3 region is CASLVAGGHNNEQFF. The CDR3 nucleotides read TGTGCGAGCCTCGTAGCGGGGGGCCACAACAATGAGCAGTTCTTC.

About this clone: An end of the junction does not agree with germline; a read error may underlie this. This chain joins TRBV3-1 (or the pseudogene TRBV3-2) and TRBJ2-3; 13 bases map to TRBD2. The germline CDR1 and CDR2 sequences are LGHDT and YNNKEL (reference sequence). The CDR3 has 20 amino acids. The CDR3 bases are TGTGTCAGCAGCCAAGATAGAGGGACTAGCGGGAATCCCTCCACAGATACGCAGTATTTT. It is translated as CVSSQDRGTSGNPSTDTQYF.

This clone was observed once. The V and J genes are TRBV7-2 and TRBJ1-1, with D possibly TRBD1 on 6 matching bases. CDR1 is SGHTA and CDR2 is FQGNSA in the germline V gene. This CDR3 region has 14 residues. Trimming took off 1 base at V and 7 bases at J, with 13 bases between the two ends. CDR3 residues: CASSLGGVGGEAFF. In nucleotides, the CDR3 is TGTGCCAGCAGCTTAGGAGGGGTAGGGGGTGAAGCTTTCTTT.

The chain couples TRBV7-3 to TRBJ2-1; 7 bases are a match to TRBD1. The CDR3 covers 14 residues. From germline, CDR1 is SGHTA and CDR2 FQGTGA. Trimming removed 5 bases from V and 7 bases from J; junction bases left unmatched: 8. CDR3 DNA sequence: TGTGCCAGCAGCATCCGGGACAGAAAAAATGAGCAGTTCTTC. Protein: CASSIRDRKNEQFF.

The gene calls are TRBV5-1 and TRBJ1-2; 8 positions agree with TRBD1. Germline values: CDR1 SGHRS, CDR2 YFSETQ. With 7 bases clipped from V and 4 bases from J, the junction kept 6 bases outside the gene matches. The CDR3 contains 13 residues. The CDR3 DNA follows: TGCGCCAGCCCCGACAGGGGCGCCTATGGCTACACCTTC. It codes for CASPDRGAYGYTF.

The genes are TRBV2 and TRBJ1-4, with D possibly TRBD1 on 5 matching bases. This CDR3 is built from 13 residues. With 8 bases removed from V and 3 bases from J, the gap between germline ends came to 10 bases. Germline lookup yields CDR1 SNHLY and CDR2 FYNNEI. The CDR3 sequence is CASGGMANEKLFF. In nucleotides, the CDR3 is TGTGCCAGCGGGGGGATGGCTAATGAAAAACTGTTTTTT.

V is TRBV28 and J is TRBJ1-1; the D gene is possibly TRBD1 (5 bases). Germline V gene data show CDR1 as MDHEN and CDR2 as SYDVKM. This CDR3 spans 17 amino acids. V was shortened by 1 base and J by 3 bases, with 18 bases between the two germline ends. The CDR3 sequence: CASSLFGAGPRHTEAFF. In DNA, the CDR3 is TGTGCCAGCAGTTTATTTGGGGCAGGTCCGCGGCACACTGAAGCTTTCTTT.

The rearrangement uses TRBV6-6 and TRBJ2-7, with 7 bases fitting TRBD2. The germline V gene encodes CDR1 MNHNY and CDR2 SVGAGI (reference sequence). The CDR3 runs to 15 residues. Trimming removed 7 bases from V and 2 bases from J; junction bases left unmatched: 11. CDR3 region: CASTLLRGGTYEQYF. The CDR3 DNA follows: TGTGCCAGCACTTTACTCCGGGGAGGGACCTACGAGCAGTACTTC.

The chain links TRBV18 to TRBJ2-1; the match to TRBD1 covers 8 bases. The ends lost 2 bases at V and 6 bases at J; junction bases unmatched: 3. The CDR3 runs to 14 residues. The V gene's germline CDR1 is KGHSH and CDR2 LQKENI. The CDR3 DNA follows: TGTGCCAGCTCACCAATTCAGGGGGCCAATGAGCAGTTCTTC. Translated: CASSPIQGANEQFF.

For the CDR3, the DNA is TGTGCCAGCAGCCGTAACAGGGTCAATCAGCCCCAGCATTTT. Amino acid sequence: CASSRNRVNQPQHF. J is TRBJ1-5 and V is TRBV28, with D perhaps TRBD1 (6 bases). Trimming cost V 6 bases and J 3 bases, with 12 bases left between them. Germline-derived CDR1 and CDR2 are MDHEN and SYDVKM. The CDR3 is 14 amino acids. The full variable domain, in which reference TRBV28 and TRBJ1-5 provide the parts outside the CDR3, is DVKVTQSSRYLVKRTGEKVFLECVQDMDHENMFWYRQDPGLGLRLIYFSYDVKMKEKGDIPEGYSVSREKKERFSLILESASTNQTSMYLCASSRNRVNQPQHFGDGTRLSIL.

The rearrangement links TRBV7-2 to TRBJ2-5, with TRBD2 matching 8 bases. The germline V gene encodes CDR1 SGHTA and CDR2 FQGNSA. The CDR3 spans 15 residues. V lost 4 bases to trimming and J lost 4 bases; unmatched junction nucleotides: 8. The CDR3 sequence is CASSWVAGRSETQYF. The DNA for the CDR3 is TGTGCCAGCAGCTGGGTAGCGGGGCGCTCAGAGACCCAGTACTTC.

V usage is TRBV5-4 and J usage is TRBJ2-7; D possibly corresponds to TRBD2 (5 bases). The CDR3 is 13 residues long. V was shortened by 4 bases and J by 5 bases, with 13 bases between the two germline ends. Germline V gene lookup returns CDR1 SGHNT and CDR2 YYREEE (reference sequence). CDR3 in amino acids: CASSPAYSDEQYF. The CDR3 bases are TGTGCCAGCAGCCCGGCCTATAGCGACGAGCAGTACTTC.